The 9 T cell receptor beta chains listed next were all sequenced from one sample in a study of cytomegalovirus exposure and HLA in healthy donors. With 60 Vbeta and 13 Jbeta primers, the PCR was carried out. Method: immunoSEQ multiplex PCR; TCRdb's copy keeps in-frame clones and lacks some. The sample includes some 40,000 clones, 60% to 75% of them seen just once. The sequenced sample was PBMCs. All receptors derive from a man in his forties or fifties in good health and CMV-seronegative.

The chain links TRBV7-6 to TRBJ2-7, with D possibly being TRBD1 (5 bases). This CDR3 has 14 residues. Germline V gene lookup returns CDR1 SGHVS and CDR2 FNYEAQ. V was shortened by 5 bases and J by 5 bases, with 16 bases between the two germline ends. The CDR3 reads CASSPTEKGNEQYF. CDR3 in DNA: TGTGCCAGCAGCCCTACTGAGAAGGGGAACGAGCAGTACTTC.

The chain employs TRBV9 and TRBJ1-5, with 7 positions matching TRBD1. The CDR3 contains 14 residues. CDR1 SGDLS and CDR2 YYNGEE come from the germline V gene. J was trimmed by 3 bases and V by 4 bases; bases with no gene match: 4. CDR3 sequence reads: CASSPGTDNQPQHF. In nucleotides, the CDR3 is TGTGCCAGCAGCCCGGGGACAGACAATCAGCCCCAGCATTTT.

The gene calls are TRBV29-1 and TRBJ2-7; TRBD1 aligns across 12 bases. The V and J ends lost 4 bases and 5 bases, in that order; junction bases with no gene match: 9. Looked up from germline, CDR1 is SQVTM and CDR2 is ANQGSEA. This CDR3 contains 15 residues. The CDR3 nucleotides read TGCAGCGTTGGTTTTAGGGACAGGGGGCACCACGAGCAGTACTTC. This codes for CSVGFRDRGHHEQYF.

This chain connects TRBV30 to TRBJ2-5; unclear D gene. CDR1 GTSNPN and CDR2 SVGIG come from the germline V gene (reference sequence). V lost 2 bases and J lost 1, with 11 bases in between. The CDR3 totals 14 residues. The CDR3 nucleotides read TGTGCCTGGAGTTTAGTTGAGTTCCAAGAGACCCAGTACTTC. Amino acid sequence: CAWSLVEFQETQYF.

The chain couples TRBV10-1 to TRBJ2-7; D perhaps matches TRBD1 (6 bases). This CDR3 has 14 residues. Germline-derived CDR1 and CDR2 are WNHNN and SYGVQD (reference sequence). V lost 6 bases, J lost 0 bases, and 12 bases lay in between. The CDR3 spells CASRDSCLSYEQYF. The CDR3, as DNA: TGCGCCAGCAGGGACAGCTGCCTCTCCTACGAGCAGTACTTC.

This clone showed up just a few times. The junction departs from germline at one end; a sequencing error may be responsible. The chain links TRBV7-7 to TRBJ2-3; the D is unclear. In germline, CDR1 is SSHAT, CDR2 FNYEAQ (reference sequence). The CDR3 runs to 14 residues. The CDR3 loop reads CASSPHRDTDTQYF. The CDR3, as DNA: TGTGCTAGCAGTCCCCACAGAGACACAGATACGCAGTATTTT. Variable domain in full (rest from reference TRBV7-7 and TRBJ2-3): GAGVSQSPRYKVTKRGQDVTLRCDPISSHATLYWYQQALGQGPEFLTYFNYEAQPDKSGLPSDRFSAERPEGSISTLTIQRTEQRDSAMYRCASSPHRDTDTQYFGPGTRLTVL.

This clone showed up just a few times. V gene TRBV6-1 combines with J gene TRBJ2-7; 8 bases are a match to TRBD1. This CDR3 contains 14 residues. Germline trimming cut 5 bases from V and 3 bases from J; bases unmatched to any gene: 6. Germline V gene lookup returns CDR1 MNHNS and CDR2 SASEGT. Here the CDR3 reads CASSSPTGDYEQYF. The CDR3 DNA follows: TGTGCCAGCAGTAGCCCGACAGGGGACTACGAGCAGTACTTC.

This clone was found a few times. The chain has TRBV4-1 and TRBJ2-3, with D perhaps TRBD1 (6 bases). The V end lost 0 bases, the J end lost 5 bases, and 15 bases lay between the germline ends. The CDR3 contains 16 residues. CDR1 is MGHRA and CDR2 is YSYEKL in the germline V gene. This chain's CDR3 is CASSQEVGALGDTQYF. The CDR3 DNA is TGCGCCAGCAGCCAAGAAGTGGGGGCGCTGGGAGATACGCAGTATTTT.

The gene calls are TRBV7-8 and TRBJ1-6; unclear D gene. The V gene's germline CDR1 is SGHVS and CDR2 FQNEAQ. V shed 3 bases and J shed 10 bases, with 7 bases lying between them. The CDR3 covers 12 residues. The CDR3 region has the DNA TGTGCCAGCAGCTTGCCGGTCTCACCCCTCCACTTT. Amino acids: CASSLPVSPLHF.